This T cell receptor (beta chain) was captured in a study of shared clonotypes between healthy human individuals. This table comes from immunoSEQ multiplex PCR, and its TCRdb copy is limited to in-frame clones, with some not included. The data show about 99,000 clones, with less than 60% seen just once and approximately 15% held by the top ten. This clone showed up many times. Per the germline V gene, CDR1 is ENHRY and CDR2 is SYGVKD. The CDR3 is 15 residues long. The trim removed 10 bases at V and 5 bases at J, leaving 13 bases unmatched. The J gene is TRBJ2-1, the V gene TRBV10-3; 8 nucleotides line up with TRBD1. Material: PBMCs. This clonotype originated in a woman aged 35 to 49 in good health. Some clones in this sample may be carry-over from other donors' samples. CDR3 in amino acids: CANSKTGQEDNEQFF. The CDR3 DNA is TGTGCCAATTCTAAAACGGGACAGGAGGACAATGAGCAGTTCTTC.